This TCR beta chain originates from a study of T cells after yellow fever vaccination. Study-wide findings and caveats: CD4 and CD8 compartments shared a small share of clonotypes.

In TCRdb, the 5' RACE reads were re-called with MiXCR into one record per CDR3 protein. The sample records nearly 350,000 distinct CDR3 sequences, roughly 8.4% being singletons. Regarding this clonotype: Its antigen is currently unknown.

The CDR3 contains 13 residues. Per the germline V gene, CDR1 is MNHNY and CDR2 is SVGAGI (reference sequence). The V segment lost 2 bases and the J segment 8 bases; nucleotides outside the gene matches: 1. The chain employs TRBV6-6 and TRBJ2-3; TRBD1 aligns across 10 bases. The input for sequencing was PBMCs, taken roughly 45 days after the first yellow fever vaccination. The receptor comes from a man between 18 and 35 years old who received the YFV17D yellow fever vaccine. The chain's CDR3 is CASSYGQGVTQYF. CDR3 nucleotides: TGTGCCAGCAGTTACGGACAGGGGGTTACGCAGTATTTT.